The 32 T cell receptor beta chains in this list originate from one sample, sequenced in a study of cytomegalovirus exposure and HLA in healthy donors. The study ran its PCR with 60 Vbeta and 13 Jbeta primers. Produced via immunoSEQ multiplex PCR; TCRdb's table is partial and in-frame only. The sample records roughly 120,000 clones, approximately 78% being singletons. Sequencing was done on a sample of PBMCs. The receptors were gathered from a young man in good health and CMV-seropositive.

As to this clone: One end of the junction fails to match germline, which may point to a read error. Other DNA sequences in the same sample also yield this CDR3. The rearrangement joins TRBV2 to TRBJ1-1, with D unresolved. Germline values: CDR1 SNHLY, CDR2 FYNNEI. The length of the CDR3 is 14 residues. CDR3 in amino acids: CASSVTALNTEAFF. In nucleotides, the CDR3 is TGTGCCAGCAGTGTCACAGCTCTGAACACTGAGGCTTTCTTT.

The rearrangement joins TRBV6-1 to TRBJ1-2; 10 bases are shared with TRBD1. The CDR3 spans 14 residues. The germline V gene has CDR1 MNHNS and CDR2 SASEGT. V trimming: 7 bases; J trimming: 3 bases; junction bases outside the gene matches: 5. The chain's CDR3 is CASISGQGDYGYTF. DNA of the CDR3: TGTGCCAGCATCTCTGGACAGGGGGACTATGGCTACACCTTC.

The chain is built from TRBV5-1 and TRBJ2-5; weak D call: TRBD2 (6 bases). The germline CDR1 and CDR2 sequences are SGHRS and YFSETQ. Trimming stripped 0 bases from V and 2 bases from J, with 14 bases between. CDR3 size: 16 residues. This chain's CDR3 is CASSLGPSESQETQYF. The CDR3 DNA follows: TGCGCCAGCAGCTTGGGGCCTAGCGAGTCACAAGAGACCCAGTACTTC.

The chain couples TRBV7-8 to TRBJ1-2; 9 bases line up with TRBD1. The CDR3 length is 18 residues. With 5 bases clipped from V and 0 bases from J, the junction kept 13 bases outside the gene matches. The germline V gene encodes CDR1 SGHVS and CDR2 FQNEAQ. The CDR3 protein is CASSLNRDRVGTNYGYTF. The CDR3 region has the DNA TGTGCCAGCAGCCTTAACCGGGACAGGGTTGGTACTAACTATGGCTACACCTTC.

V is TRBV5-1 and J is TRBJ2-3; 8 bases line up with TRBD2. V shed 2 bases, J shed 1 base, and the junction held 6 bases outside the gene matches. Germline V gene lookup returns CDR1 SGHRS and CDR2 YFSETQ. The CDR3 length is 16 residues. Written as DNA, the CDR3 is TGCGCCAGCAGCTTCGCCGGGACTAGGGGCACAGATACGCAGTATTTT. It codes for CASSFAGTRGTDTQYF. The complete variable domain, with remaining parts taken from reference TRBV5-1 and TRBJ2-3, reads KAGVTQTPRYLIKTRGQQVTLSCSPISGHRSVSWYQQTPGQGLQFLFEYFSETQRNKGNFPGRFSGRQFSNSRSEMNVSTLELGDSALYLCASSFAGTRGTDTQYFGPGTRLTVL.

The CDR3 loop is CASSPLGGANYGYTF. DNA for the CDR3: TGTGCCAGCAGTCCGCTGGGGGGGGCTAACTATGGCTACACCTTC. The chain is built from TRBV27 and TRBJ1-2, with D perhaps matching TRBD1 (5 bases). CDR1 and CDR2 from the germline V gene are MNHEY and SMNVEV (reference sequence). With 5 bases removed from V and 0 bases from J, the gap between germline ends came to 13 bases. The CDR3 covers 15 residues.

The rearrangement joins TRBV10-3 to TRBJ2-1; 8 nucleotides line up with TRBD2. This CDR3 is 16 amino acids long. Germline CDR1 reads ENHRY; CDR2 reads SYGVKD. Trimming cost V 0 bases and J 8 bases; bases outside gene matches: 9. The CDR3 coding sequence is TGTGCCATCAGTGAGTCTTTCCTAGCGGGTTGGTATGAGCAGTTCTTC. It yields the protein CAISESFLAGWYEQFF.

The chain is built from TRBV5-6 and TRBJ2-7, with D unresolved. In germline, CDR1 is SGHDT, CDR2 YYEEEE. The CDR3 runs to 12 residues. Trimming removed 4 bases from V and 3 bases from J, with 8 bases in between. Here the CDR3 DNA reads TGTGCCAGCAGCGACGAGCGCTACGAGCAGTACTTC. Amino acids: CASSDERYEQYF.

This clone has a handful of counts. V usage is TRBV7-9 and J usage is TRBJ2-3; D gene uncertain. CDR1 SEHNR and CDR2 FQNEAQ come from the germline V gene (reference sequence). CDR3 length: 12 amino acids. V gave up 5 bases and J gave up 3 bases, with 6 bases separating them. The CDR3 nucleotides read TGTGCCAGCAGCCGCGTAACAGATACGCAGTATTTT. Amino acids: CASSRVTDTQYF.

This clone was seen just once. The chain links TRBV7-9 to TRBJ1-2; weak D call: TRBD1 (5 bases). This CDR3 has 15 residues. V was shortened by 5 bases and J by 8 bases, with 21 bases between the two germline ends. The germline V gene has CDR1 SEHNR and CDR2 FQNEAQ (reference sequence). The CDR3 loop reads CASSQALGAGRGYTF. The CDR3 DNA follows: TGTGCCAGCAGCCAAGCCTTAGGGGCGGGGAGAGGCTACACCTTC.

This rearrangement joins TRBV7-2 to TRBJ1-2; unclear D gene. This CDR3 is built from 13 residues. The germline CDR1 and CDR2 sequences are SGHTA and FQGNSA. The V and J ends lost 2 bases and 1 base respectively, with 5 bases between them. CDR3 nucleotide sequence: TGTGCCAGCAGCTTATATAGTAACTATGGCTACACCTTC. Translating it yields CASSLYSNYGYTF.

In this sample, this clone turned up once. The chain couples TRBV27 to TRBJ2-3; 8 nucleotides agree with TRBD1. J lost 4 bases, V lost 8 bases, and 11 bases had no gene match. This CDR3 is 15 amino acids long. Germline V gene sequence: CDR1 MNHEY, CDR2 SMNVEV (reference sequence). The CDR3 sequence: CASSRTGRTPDTQYF. CDR3 DNA: TGTGCCAGCTCTCGGACAGGGAGGACCCCAGATACGCAGTATTTT.

J is TRBJ2-7 and V is TRBV7-9; 7 positions agree with TRBD1. The length of the CDR3 is 14 residues. Trimming removed 4 bases from V and 7 bases from J; junction bases left unmatched: 10. Germline-derived CDR1 and CDR2 are SEHNR and FQNEAQ (reference sequence). The CDR3 loop reads CASSSTTGTEEQYF. The CDR3, as DNA: TGTGCCAGCAGCTCTACCACAGGGACAGAGGAGCAGTACTTC.

The gene calls are TRBV5-1 and TRBJ1-1; possible D gene TRBD1, 5 bases. Trimming pared 0 bases from V and 1 base from J, leaving 10 bases between. The CDR3 runs to 15 residues. The germline V gene has CDR1 SGHRS and CDR2 YFSETQ. CDR3 region: CASSLAIGANTEAFF. The CDR3 DNA is TGCGCCAGCAGCTTGGCCATAGGGGCGAACACTGAAGCTTTCTTT.

Only one count was recorded for this clone. V usage is TRBV27 and J usage is TRBJ1-1, with 9 bases lining up with TRBD1. Germline values: CDR1 MNHEY, CDR2 SMNVEV (reference sequence). The CDR3 length is 13 residues. Trimming at V came to 3 bases and at J to 8 bases, leaving 4 bases not matched to a gene. The CDR3 is CASSFGTGREAFF. DNA of the CDR3: TGTGCCAGCAGTTTCGGGACAGGGCGGGAAGCTTTCTTT.

This chain uses TRBV5-6 with TRBJ2-1, with D possibly TRBD2 on 6 matching bases. Germline V gene lookup returns CDR1 SGHDT and CDR2 YYEEEE. V was cut by 1 base and J by 2 bases, with 13 bases left in between. The CDR3 sequence is 16 residues long. The chain's CDR3 is CASSLWGRPPYNEQFF. CDR3 nucleotides: TGTGCCAGCAGCTTGTGGGGGAGGCCCCCCTACAATGAGCAGTTCTTC.

Only one count was recorded for this clone. CDR3 residues: CASSKERGTGGVPLHF. The CDR3 DNA sequence: TGTGCCAGCAGTAAGGAAAGGGGGACCGGCGGCGTACCCCTCCACTTT. The J gene is TRBJ1-6, the V gene TRBV27; tentatively, D is TRBD1 (6 bases). V was pared by 5 bases and J by 12 bases, with 23 bases between. Germline V lookup: CDR1 MNHEY, CDR2 SMNVEV (reference sequence). This CDR3 region has 16 residues.

V gene TRBV6-1 combines with J gene TRBJ2-1; weak D call: TRBD2 (5 bases). Trimming took 8 bases from V and 4 from J, leaving 9 bases between them. Germline V lookup: CDR1 MNHNS, CDR2 SASEGT. This CDR3 has 12 amino acids. The CDR3 loop reads CASEGLYNEQFF. CDR3 nucleotide sequence: TGTGCCAGCGAGGGCTTGTACAATGAGCAGTTCTTC.

The rearrangement joins TRBV30 to TRBJ2-3; TRBD2 aligns across 10 bases. The CDR3 contains 15 residues. Germline V CDR1 and CDR2: GTSNPN, SVGIG (reference sequence). The J segment lost 7 bases and the V segment lost 2 bases, leaving 9 bases of the junction unmatched. DNA for the CDR3: TGTGCCTGGAGTAGTTCTAGCGGGAGCTGGAATACGCAGTATTTT. Encoded protein: CAWSSSSGSWNTQYF. The complete variable domain, with remaining parts taken from reference TRBV30 and TRBJ2-3, reads SQTIHQWPATLVQPVGSPLSLECTVEGTSNPNLYWYRQAAGRGLQLLFYSVGIGQISSEVPQNLSASRPQDRQFILSSKKLLLSDSGFYLCAWSSSSGSWNTQYFGPGTRLTVL.

The chain joins TRBV19 to TRBJ2-3; D not resolved. The V gene's germline CDR1 is LNHDA and CDR2 SQIVND (reference sequence). The CDR3 length is 16 residues. Trimming took off 3 bases at V and 1 base at J, with 14 bases between the two ends. CDR3 sequence reads: CASSMMTFPGTDTQYF. CDR3 coding DNA: TGTGCCAGTAGTATGATGACTTTCCCCGGCACAGATACGCAGTATTTT. The full variable domain, its missing parts supplied by reference TRBV19 and TRBJ2-3, is DGGITQSPKYLFRKEGQNVTLSCEQNLNHDAMYWYRQDPGQGLRLIYYSQIVNDFQKGDIAEGYSVSREKKESFPLTVTSAQKNPTAFYLCASSMMTFPGTDTQYFGPGTRLTVL.

This sequence joins TRBV11-3 and TRBJ2-3; TRBD2 matches 7 bases. The trim removed 3 bases at V and 7 bases at J, leaving 13 bases unmatched. The CDR3 spans 16 residues. Germline V gene data show CDR1 as SGHNT and CDR2 as YENEEA. CDR3 amino acids: CASSLSRGRGGNTQYF. The CDR3 DNA sequence: TGTGCCAGCAGCTTGTCTCGAGGGAGGGGAGGAAATACGCAGTATTTT.

The genes are TRBV7-9 and TRBJ1-3; D is unresolved. The V and J ends lost 5 bases and 0 bases respectively, with 14 bases between them. Germline loops: CDR1 SEHNR, CDR2 FQNEAQ (reference sequence). The CDR3 consists of 16 residues. CDR3 in DNA: TGTGCCAGCAGCCCCGCGGGCCGTACCTCTGGAAACACCATATATTTT. This translates into CASSPAGRTSGNTIYF.

The chain couples TRBV7-3 to TRBJ2-7; 11 bases match TRBD1. The CDR3 is 14 residues long. Germline V CDR1 and CDR2: SGHTA, FQGTGA. V lost 4 bases, J lost 6 bases, and 5 bases stayed unmatched. For the CDR3, the DNA is TGTGCCAGCAGCTCGGGACAGGGGGACCGCGAGCAGTACTTC. Residues: CASSSGQGDREQYF.

This clone was picked up one time. The genes are TRBV5-1 and TRBJ2-7; 7 bases agree with TRBD1. There are 12 residues in the CDR3. CDR1 and CDR2 (germline): SGHRS, YFSETQ. The V gene end was trimmed by 7 bases and the J gene end by 3 bases; junction bases not matched to a gene: 4. The CDR3 sequence: CASPRTGYEQYV. The CDR3 nucleotides read TGCGCCAGCCCCAGGACAGGCTACGAGCAGTACGTC.

The J gene is TRBJ1-1, the V gene TRBV2; D gene uncertain. V was trimmed by 8 bases and J by 11 bases, leaving 21 bases between them. The CDR3 extends over 13 amino acids. Germline values: CDR1 SNHLY, CDR2 FYNNEI. As DNA, the CDR3 is TGTGCCAGCTCTAGAACCCCGGAGCTTACTGCTTTCTTT. It specifies CASSRTPELTAFF.

The V call is TRBV7-3, the J call TRBJ2-1; D perhaps matches TRBD2 (5 bases). Germline CDR1 reads SGHTA; CDR2 reads FQGTGA. V lost 5 bases, J lost 7 bases, and 21 bases lay in between. This CDR3 spans 16 amino acids. The CDR3 region is CASSANGRSGANEQFF. The DNA for the CDR3 is TGTGCCAGCAGCGCTAACGGACGAAGCGGAGCAAATGAGCAGTTCTTC.

V is TRBV9 and J is TRBJ2-3; no reliable D call. Germline CDR1 SGDLS, CDR2 YYNGEE. V lost 4 bases, J lost 5 bases, and 14 bases lay in between. The CDR3 contains 14 residues. CDR3 region: CASSTAPTGDTQYF. The CDR3 DNA reads as TGTGCCAGCAGCACGGCCCCGACGGGAGATACGCAGTATTTT.

This clone was seen more than once but under ten times. Additional DNA sequences in this sample encode the identical CDR3. CDR3 bases: TGTGCCAGCAGCCCCGGGCTAGCGGGAAGCTACGAGCAGTACGTC. Translated, it gives CASSPGLAGSYEQYV. The gene calls are TRBV11-3 and TRBJ2-7, with 9 bases identical to TRBD2. Germline V gene sequence: CDR1 SGHNT, CDR2 YENEEA. Trimming cost V 5 bases and J 3 bases; bases outside gene matches: 8. There are 15 residues in the CDR3.

The genes are TRBV7-6 and TRBJ2-5, with a tentative D call TRBD1 (5 bases). V was trimmed by 3 bases and J by 1 base, leaving 12 bases between them. The CDR3 is made up of 15 amino acids. Germline V CDR1 and CDR2: SGHVS, FNYEAQ. CDR3 loop: CASSLMGQTQETQYF. DNA of the CDR3: TGTGCCAGCAGCTTGATGGGGCAGACCCAAGAGACCCAGTACTTC.

The chain links TRBV7-2 to TRBJ2-3, with a tentative D call TRBD2 (7 bases). CDR3 size: 17 residues. CDR1 and CDR2 from the germline V gene are SGHTA and FQGNSA. Trimming stripped 3 bases from V and 0 bases from J, with 16 bases between. The CDR3 nucleotides read TGTGCCAGCAGCTTGGGATGGGGGGGGGCTAGCACAGATACGCAGTATTTT. Translation gives CASSLGWGGASTDTQYF.

The genes are TRBV7-9 and TRBJ2-3, with D perhaps matching TRBD2 (6 bases). With 2 bases removed from V and 1 base from J, the gap between germline ends came to 10 bases. Germline V CDR1 and CDR2: SEHNR, FQNEAQ (reference sequence). The CDR3 has 15 residues. The CDR3 loop is CASSLLSGGTDTQYF. The CDR3 DNA is TGTGCCAGCAGCTTACTCTCGGGAGGCACAGATACGCAGTATTTT.

The chain recombines TRBV9 with TRBJ2-7; D is uncertain. The germline gives CDR1 SGDLS, CDR2 YYNGEE. The CDR3 has 13 residues. V was trimmed by 0 bases and J by 5 bases, leaving 9 bases between them. The CDR3 reads CASSVAGAHEQYF. Here the CDR3 DNA reads TGTGCCAGCAGCGTAGCCGGAGCCCACGAGCAGTACTTC.